The rows below give T cell receptor beta chains drawn from one sample of a study of identical twins. TCRdb reprocessed the 5' RACE reads via MiXCR and lists one record per CDR3 protein. The data hold more than 200,000 distinct CDR3 sequences, with over 8% observed a single time. The sample taken for sequencing was memory (CD45RO+) T cells sorted from blood. These receptors were collected from a young woman in good health. Both conserved end residues are part of each CDR3. A D gene is named only where the DNA matches it firmly. Expanded clones are given a class, and other clones once, few, many or no size at all.

>TRBV6-1|.|TRBJ1-4|.
TGTGCCACCCGGGGGGTTATGGATGAAAAACTGTTTTTT
CATRGVMDEKLFF
>TRBV20-1|TRBD1|TRBJ2-7|.
TGCAGTGCCGGACAGGGTTTCGAGCAGTACTTC
CSAGQGFEQYF
>TRBV2|.|TRBJ2-3|many
TGTGCCAGCAGCGCCGCAGGGGCTGGTACGCAGTATTTT
CASSAAGAGTQYF
>TRBV27|TRBD2|TRBJ2-5|once
TGTGCCAGCGGGGGTTGGCGGGAGGAAGAGACCCAGTACTTC
CASGGWREEETQYF
>TRBV18|TRBD2|TRBJ2-1|.
TGTGCCAGCTCACCCAGTTTAGCGGGAGACAATGAGCAGTTCTTC
CASSPSLAGDNEQFF
>TRBV20-1|.|TRBJ2-3|many
TGCAGTACCAATACGCATAGCGGAAGAGGGGGCACAGATACGCAGTATTTT
CSTNTHSGRGGTDTQYF
>TRBV7-8|TRBD1|TRBJ1-1|.
TGTGCCAGCAGCAAGACAGGGGGCTTTGTTGAAGCTTTCTTT
CASSKTGGFVEAFF
>TRBV3-1|TRBD2|TRBJ2-7|many
TGTGCCAGCAGCCAAATCAAAAGCGGGACCTACGAGCAGTACTTC
CASSQIKSGTYEQYF
>TRBV29-1|.|TRBJ2-5|few
TGCAGCGTTGCGGGGGCGGGAGAGACCCAGTACTTC
CSVAGAGETQYF
>TRBV20-1|TRBD2|TRBJ2-3|.
TGCAGTGTCGGACTAGCGGGAGGTGGAGGCACAGATACGCAGTATTTT
CSVGLAGGGGTDTQYF
>TRBV5-1|.|TRBJ2-7|many
TGCGCCAGCAGCTTGGGCAGGAGCTCCTACGAGCAGTACTTC
CASSLGRSSYEQYF
>TRBV24-1|TRBD2|TRBJ2-3|.
TGTGCCACCAGTGATTCGGATGGTAACCGGGAGGCAGATACGCAGTATTTT
CATSDSDGNREADTQYF
>TRBV6-2/TRBV6-3|TRBD2|TRBJ2-1|.
TGTGCCAGCAGCTCCGGGACTAGCGGTACTTTCTCCTACAATGAGCAGTTCTTC
CASSSGTSGTFSYNEQFF
>TRBV20-1|.|TRBJ2-7|few
TGCAGTGCTAAAGACATAAACCCCTACGAGCAGTACTTC
CSAKDINPYEQYF
>TRBV6-5|.|TRBJ2-7|few
TGTGCCAGCAGTAACCCACGAGGGGGGGCGGGCTACGAGCAGTACTTC
CASSNPRGGAGYEQYF
>TRBV6-2/TRBV6-3|TRBD1|TRBJ1-1|.
TGTGCCAGCAGTCTCCCGGGACAGGGGATGAACACTGAAGCTTTCTTT
CASSLPGQGMNTEAFF
>TRBV12-3/TRBV12-4|.|TRBJ2-7|few
TGTGCCAGCAGTTTCAGGACAGACGAGCAGTACTTC
CASSFRTDEQYF
>TRBV5-1|.|TRBJ2-3|.
TGCGCCAGCAGCCCAACCGACCAATCAGATACGCAGTATTTT
CASSPTDQSDTQYF
>TRBV7-9|.|TRBJ1-6|.
TGTGCCAGCAGCTTAGGTGAACAAGCCCCTTTTTTT
CASSLGEQAPFF
>TRBV6-2/TRBV6-3|.|TRBJ2-3|many
TGTGCCAGCAGTCATACAATGAGCACAGATACGCAGTATTTT
CASSHTMSTDTQYF
>TRBV20-1|.|TRBJ1-4|few
TGCAGTGCCGTGGGACAAGGAAGGGAAAAACTGTTTTTT
CSAVGQGREKLFF
>TRBV14|TRBD2|TRBJ2-5|few
TGTGCCAGCAGCCCAAATAGGGGAACTAGCGGGAGTTTGGAGACCCAGTACTTC
CASSPNRGTSGSLETQYF
>TRBV7-2|TRBD1|TRBJ2-7|.
TGTGCCAGCAGCCCCGGGACAGACGCCTACGAGCAGTACTTC
CASSPGTDAYEQYF
>TRBV12-3/TRBV12-4|.|TRBJ2-2|many
TGTGCCAGCAGTGTTCAACGGAACACCGGGGAGCTGTTTTTT
CASSVQRNTGELFF
>TRBV4-3|.|TRBJ2-6|.
TGCGCCAGCAGCCAAGAAGGGGGGCATGGGGCCAACGTCCTGACTTTC
CASSQEGGHGANVLTF
>TRBV3-1|TRBD2|TRBJ2-1|few
TGTGCCAGCAGCAGCCAGCGGGACTCCTACAATGAGCAGTTCTTC
CASSSQRDSYNEQFF
>TRBV25-1|.|TRBJ1-1|.
TGTGCCAGCACCCCCGGGGAGGGGCCGGACACTGAAGCTTTCTTT
CASTPGEGPDTEAFF
>TRBV29-1|.|TRBJ2-1|few
TGCAGCGTTGGAGGGGGGGTAGCGCAGTTCTTC
CSVGGGVAQFF
>TRBV6-1|TRBD1|TRBJ1-6|few
TGTGCCAGCAGGACAGGGGTCGATTCACCCCTCCACTTT
CASRTGVDSPLHF
>TRBV4-1|.|TRBJ2-1|few
TGCGCCAGCCGGAACCATGGTAGCTCCTACAATGAGCAGTTCTTC
CASRNHGSSYNEQFF
>TRBV12-3/TRBV12-4|.|TRBJ1-1|.
TGTGCCAGCAGTCCCCCTTTGGGGTTGGGCACTGAAGCTTTCTTT
CASSPPLGLGTEAFF
>TRBV7-9|.|TRBJ2-7|few
TGTGCCAGCACCCCCGGAGTCTCCTACGAGCAGTACTTC
CASTPGVSYEQYF
>TRBV12-3/TRBV12-4|.|TRBJ1-2|few
TGTGCCAGCAGTCTTCCGCAGGGGCTTGGCTACACCTTC
CASSLPQGLGYTF
>TRBV20-1|TRBD1|TRBJ1-5|.
TGCAGTGCGGCAGGGACAGGGCGTTTAGGGCCCCAGCATTTT
CSAAGTGRLGPQHF
>TRBV20-1|.|TRBJ2-5|.
TGCAGTCCCTCGGGCTTAGACGGGACCCAGTACTTC
CSPSGLDGTQYF
>TRBV20-1|.|TRBJ2-5|.
TGCAGTGCCCGAGCCGAATCGCAAGAGACCCAGTACTTC
CSARAESQETQYF
>TRBV10-3|.|TRBJ2-2|few
TGTGCCATCACCGAAACGGGGCGCGGATTGGGCGGGGAGCTGTTTTTT
CAITETGRGLGGELFF
>TRBV7-9|.|TRBJ1-1|few
TGTGCCAGCAGCTCGTCTTTGGGGAACACTGAAGCTTTCTTT
CASSSSLGNTEAFF
>TRBV6-5|.|TRBJ2-1|.
TGTGCCAGCAGTTACAAAGGGGGGAGTGAGCAGTTCTTC
CASSYKGGSEQFF
>TRBV12-3/TRBV12-4|TRBD2|TRBJ2-3|.
TGTGCCAGCGGCCGAGCGGGAGGGCCAGATACGCAGTATTTT
CASGRAGGPDTQYF
>TRBV10-3|.|TRBJ2-7|.
TGTGCCATCAGTGGAGGGGGGGCCTACGAGCAGTACTTC
CAISGGGAYEQYF
>TRBV20-1|.|TRBJ2-1|.
TGCAGTGCTTCATATAGCGGCGGACGTTGGGACAATGAGCAGTTCTTC
CSASYSGGRWDNEQFF
>TRBV12-3/TRBV12-4|.|TRBJ2-7|many
TGTGCCAGCCAACCTGTGGGCACTCGCGAGCAGTACTTC
CASQPVGTREQYF
>TRBV15|.|TRBJ1-2|.
TGTGCCACCAGCACCGGATACTATGGCTACACCTTC
CATSTGYYGYTF
>TRBV6-1|.|TRBJ2-5|few
TGTGCCAGCACGCGGGGCGGAGAGACCCAGTACTTC
CASTRGGETQYF
>TRBV12-3/TRBV12-4|.|TRBJ1-5|few
TGTGCCAGCAGTTCAGGCCTACAGGGACAGCCCCAGCATTTT
CASSSGLQGQPQHF
>TRBV6-6|.|TRBJ1-3|.
TGTGCCAGCAGTTACTCCGGGTATGACACCATATATTTT
CASSYSGYDTIYF
>TRBV20-1|.|TRBJ1-5|few
TGCAGTGCCCGCGAGAAGATGGGCAGGGAACAGCCCCAGCATTTT
CSAREKMGREQPQHF
>TRBV5-5|.|TRBJ2-2|few
TGTGCCAGCACCCTACACGGGGGCCGGACCGGGGAGCTGTTTTTT
CASTLHGGRTGELFF
>TRBV2|TRBD2|TRBJ2-1|few
TGTGCCAGCAGTGTAGGCGGGAGTTTCAATGAGCAGTTCTTC
CASSVGGSFNEQFF
>TRBV10-3|.|TRBJ2-5|.
TGTGCCATCAGTGAGTCGGTGACGGCCGGGGCCCAGTACTTC
CAISESVTAGAQYF
>TRBV3-1|TRBD1|TRBJ2-5|.
TGTGCCAGCAGCCAACAAACAGGGGCCCAAGAGACCCAGTACTTC
CASSQQTGAQETQYF
>TRBV5-5|TRBD1|TRBJ2-1|.
TGTGCCAGCAGCTTGAATGGACAGGGGGCGTTCAATGAGCAGTTCTTC
CASSLNGQGAFNEQFF
>TRBV5-1|.|TRBJ1-1|.
TGCGCCAGCAGCTCATGGCCCTCAGGGGACACTGAAGCTTTCTTT
CASSSWPSGDTEAFF
>TRBV12-3/TRBV12-4|.|TRBJ2-7|.
TGTGCCAGCAGTTTAGGCCTCCGGAAGCAGTACTTC
CASSLGLRKQYF
>TRBV5-1|.|TRBJ2-1|.
TGCGCCAGCAGCTTATCGAGAGATTACAATGAGCAGTTCTTC
CASSLSRDYNEQFF
>TRBV7-9|.|TRBJ2-7|.
TGTGCCAGCAGCGTACGGGGGTACGAGCAGTACTTC
CASSVRGYEQYF
>TRBV7-2|TRBD2|TRBJ2-5|many
TGTGCCAGCAGCTTAAGCGGGACTAGCGGTCAAGAGACCCAGTACTTC
CASSLSGTSGQETQYF
>TRBV29-1|.|TRBJ2-7|many
TGCAGCGTGGACGCTACAGGGACCGGCGAGCAGTACTTC
CSVDATGTGEQYF